Sequencing of this T cell receptor beta chain was carried out in a study of T cell changes during pregnancy in multiple sclerosis. Germline trimming cut 0 bases from V and 4 bases from J; bases unmatched to any gene: 2. The CDR3 spans 16 residues. Per germline, CDR1 SGHTA and CDR2 FQGTGA. Assay used: immunoSEQ multiplex PCR; TCRdb lists only in-frame clones, some missing. The sample lists approximately 50,000 clones; over 80% were seen once. This sequence originates from a female donor with multiple sclerosis, enrolled in a pregnancy study. The chain uses TRBV7-3 and TRBJ2-1, with 11 nucleotides matching TRBD2. The material sequenced was CD4+ T cells from peripheral blood mononuclear cells, taken after pregnancy. CDR3 in amino acids: CASSLTGTSGYNEQFF. Here the CDR3 DNA reads TGTGCCAGCAGCTTAACTGGGACTAGCGGTTACAATGAGCAGTTCTTC.